The rows below give T cell receptor beta chains drawn from one sample of a study of blood T cells in healthy people across ages. TCRdb recomputed calls from the 5' RACE reads with MiXCR, one row per CDR3 protein. The sample has around 700,000 distinct CDR3 sequences, 20% to 25% seen once. This same sample was also taken into another study, of T cells of mothers and their children.

The sequenced sample was blood. Receptor source: a boy younger than 18 in good health. The CDR3 runs from the conserved cysteine through the conserved F or W. Fields, in order: J gene, clone size, V gene, D gene, CDR3 protein, CDR3 DNA. D genes are given only for firm matches. Clone size is not always given. Where it is, it says once, few, many or a class for expanded clones.

j_gene: TRBJ2-5
abundance: -
v_gene: TRBV6-1
d_gene: -
CDR3aa: CASSEYGGAMEQYF
CDR3nt: TGTGCCAGCAGTGAATATGGCGGGGCCATGGAGCAGTACTTC

j_gene: TRBJ1-5
abundance: -
v_gene: TRBV7-9
d_gene: -
CDR3aa: CASSGTQQPQHF
CDR3nt: TGTGCCAGCAGCGGGACCCAACAGCCCCAGCATTTT

j_gene: TRBJ2-5
abundance: -
v_gene: TRBV5-6
d_gene: -
CDR3aa: CASSLRGPRRESEETQYF
CDR3nt: TGTGCCAGCAGCTTGAGGGGCCCCAGACGGGAATCCGAAGAGACCCAGTACTTC

j_gene: TRBJ1-2
abundance: few
v_gene: TRBV6-2/TRBV6-3
d_gene: -
CDR3aa: CASSYLGTHNYGYTF
CDR3nt: TGTGCCAGCAGTTACCTTGGGACTCATAACTATGGCTACACCTTC

j_gene: TRBJ2-1
abundance: -
v_gene: TRBV29-1
d_gene: TRBD2
CDR3aa: CSVEPAGVPNEQFF
CDR3nt: TGCAGCGTTGAACCAGCGGGGGTCCCCAATGAGCAGTTCTTC

j_gene: TRBJ2-3
abundance: -
v_gene: TRBV7-2
d_gene: TRBD2
CDR3aa: CASSLRGSSDTQYF
CDR3nt: TGTGCCAGCAGCTTGCGCGGGAGCTCCGATACGCAGTATTTT

j_gene: TRBJ2-7
abundance: -
v_gene: TRBV27
d_gene: -
CDR3aa: CASSPRGQGSSYEQYF
CDR3nt: TGTGCCAGCAGTCCCCGGGGGCAGGGTAGCTCCTACGAGCAGTACTTC

j_gene: TRBJ2-3
abundance: few
v_gene: TRBV13
d_gene: -
CDR3aa: CASSLFQALTDTQYF
CDR3nt: TGTGCCAGCAGCTTGTTCCAGGCCCTCACAGATACGCAGTATTTT

j_gene: TRBJ1-6
abundance: -
v_gene: TRBV29-1
d_gene: -
CDR3aa: CSVGDGGSPLHF
CDR3nt: TGCAGCGTTGGAGACGGTGGTTCACCCCTCCACTTT

j_gene: TRBJ2-2
abundance: few
v_gene: TRBV20-1
d_gene: -
CDR3aa: CSARDDRNTGELVF
CDR3nt: TGCAGCGCCCGGGACGACAGGAACACCGGGGAGCTGGTTTTT

j_gene: TRBJ2-5
abundance: -
v_gene: TRBV10-1
d_gene: -
CDR3aa: CASSERDETQYF
CDR3nt: TGCGCCAGCAGTGAAAGGGATGAGACCCAGTACTTC

j_gene: TRBJ2-4
abundance: many
v_gene: TRBV7-2
d_gene: -
CDR3aa: CASSEGGGNKNIQYF
CDR3nt: TGTGCCAGCAGCGAGGGGGGGGGAAACAAAAACATTCAGTACTTC

j_gene: TRBJ2-1
abundance: -
v_gene: TRBV20-1
d_gene: TRBD1
CDR3aa: CSARDRDRDYEQFF
CDR3nt: TGCAGTGCTAGAGATCGAGACAGGGATTATGAGCAGTTCTTC

j_gene: TRBJ2-1
abundance: -
v_gene: TRBV7-2
d_gene: -
CDR3aa: CASSLDGRANEQFF
CDR3nt: TGTGCCAGCAGCTTAGATGGCAGGGCGAATGAGCAGTTCTTC

j_gene: TRBJ2-7
abundance: many
v_gene: TRBV29-1
d_gene: -
CDR3aa: CSVEMAGRTYEQYF
CDR3nt: TGCAGCGTTGAAATGGCGGGCAGAACCTACGAGCAGTACTTC

j_gene: TRBJ2-5
abundance: -
v_gene: TRBV12-3/TRBV12-4
d_gene: TRBD2
CDR3aa: CAITPSGGGETQYF
CDR3nt: TGTGCCATCACCCCTAGCGGGGGGGGAGAGACCCAGTACTTC

j_gene: TRBJ2-4
abundance: -
v_gene: TRBV11-2
d_gene: TRBD2
CDR3aa: CASSLEWEGLAKNIQYF
CDR3nt: TGTGCCAGCAGCTTAGAGTGGGAGGGACTAGCCAAAAACATTCAGTACTTC

j_gene: TRBJ2-4
abundance: -
v_gene: TRBV5-1
d_gene: -
CDR3aa: CASSLEGIQNIQYF
CDR3nt: TGCGCCAGCAGCTTGGAGGGGATCCAAAACATTCAGTACTTC

j_gene: TRBJ2-1
abundance: -
v_gene: TRBV14
d_gene: TRBD2
CDR3aa: CASSQRTSGNYNEQFF
CDR3nt: TGTGCCAGCAGCCAACGGACTAGCGGGAACTACAATGAGCAGTTCTTC

j_gene: TRBJ2-3
abundance: once
v_gene: TRBV5-1
d_gene: TRBD1
CDR3aa: CASSGRTGEADTQYF
CDR3nt: TGCGCCAGCAGCGGACGGACAGGGGAGGCAGATACGCAGTATTTT

j_gene: TRBJ2-5
abundance: few
v_gene: TRBV7-8
d_gene: -
CDR3aa: CAGSLIWVETQYF
CDR3nt: TGTGCCGGCAGCTTAATCTGGGTAGAGACCCAGTACTTC

j_gene: TRBJ2-1
abundance: -
v_gene: TRBV14
d_gene: -
CDR3aa: CASSPGTINYNEQFF
CDR3nt: TGTGCCAGCAGTCCCGGGACAATAAACTACAATGAGCAGTTCTTC

j_gene: TRBJ2-3
abundance: few
v_gene: TRBV3-1
d_gene: -
CDR3aa: CASSHGRPRTDTQYF
CDR3nt: TGTGCCAGCAGCCACGGCCGGCCCCGAACGGATACGCAGTATTTT

j_gene: TRBJ1-1
abundance: -
v_gene: TRBV18
d_gene: -
CDR3aa: CAGSPGSALNTEAFF
CDR3nt: TGTGCCGGCTCACCAGGTTCAGCCTTGAACACTGAAGCTTTCTTT

j_gene: TRBJ2-7
abundance: -
v_gene: TRBV27
d_gene: TRBD2
CDR3aa: CASSLDWGLADYEQYF
CDR3nt: TGTGCCAGCAGTTTAGATTGGGGACTAGCGGACTACGAGCAGTACTTC

j_gene: TRBJ2-5
abundance: -
v_gene: TRBV25-1
d_gene: TRBD2
CDR3aa: CASTSGTSMETQYF
CDR3nt: TGTGCCAGCACCTCCGGGACTAGCATGGAGACCCAGTACTTC

j_gene: TRBJ2-2
abundance: few
v_gene: TRBV5-4
d_gene: -
CDR3aa: CARGGGGTGELFF
CDR3nt: TGTGCCAGAGGGGGGGGTGGCACCGGGGAGCTGTTTTTT

j_gene: TRBJ2-3
abundance: -
v_gene: TRBV7-3
d_gene: -
CDR3aa: CASSSSNTDTQYF
CDR3nt: -

j_gene: TRBJ2-1
abundance: few
v_gene: TRBV24-1
d_gene: TRBD2
CDR3aa: CATSHLAGRCNEQFF
CDR3nt: TGTGCCACCAGCCACCTAGCGGGACGCTGCAATGAGCAGTTCTTC

j_gene: TRBJ2-7
abundance: -
v_gene: TRBV20-1
d_gene: TRBD1
CDR3aa: CSARDPTGKNREQYF
CDR3nt: TGCAGTGCTAGAGACCCGACAGGGAAGAATAGGGAGCAGTACTTC

j_gene: TRBJ1-5
abundance: -
v_gene: TRBV7-2
d_gene: -
CDR3aa: CAGSLLPSNQPQHF
CDR3nt: TGTGCCGGCAGCTTACTCCCGAGCAATCAGCCCCAGCATTTT

j_gene: TRBJ2-7
abundance: -
v_gene: TRBV10-3
d_gene: -
CDR3aa: CAISEAGGDYEQYF
CDR3nt: TGTGCCATCAGTGAGGCAGGTGGGGACTACGAGCAGTACTTC

j_gene: TRBJ1-4
abundance: few
v_gene: TRBV5-1
d_gene: -
CDR3aa: CASRKEDEKLFF
CDR3nt: TGCGCCAGCAGAAAAGAGGATGAAAAACTGTTTTTT

j_gene: TRBJ1-2
abundance: -
v_gene: TRBV5-6
d_gene: -
CDR3aa: CASSFVQGSNYGYTF
CDR3nt: TGTGCCAGCAGCTTCGTTCAGGGGTCTAACTATGGCTACACCTTC

j_gene: TRBJ1-5
abundance: few
v_gene: TRBV20-1
d_gene: -
CDR3aa: CSATEIDSSNQPQHF
CDR3nt: TGCAGTGCCACCGAAATAGACAGTAGCAATCAGCCCCAGCATTTT

j_gene: TRBJ2-1
abundance: -
v_gene: TRBV27
d_gene: -
CDR3aa: CASSLSVATEQFF
CDR3nt: TGTGCCAGCAGTTTGTCGGTAGCGACCGAGCAGTTCTTC

j_gene: TRBJ2-3
abundance: -
v_gene: TRBV10-3
d_gene: -
CDR3aa: CAISEDSSTDTQYF
CDR3nt: TGTGCCATCAGTGAAGACAGTAGCACAGATACGCAGTATTTT

j_gene: TRBJ2-1
abundance: once
v_gene: TRBV10-3
d_gene: -
CDR3aa: CAISSTVNEQFF
CDR3nt: TGTGCCATCAGTTCAACAGTCAATGAGCAGTTCTTC

j_gene: TRBJ2-3
abundance: -
v_gene: TRBV24-1
d_gene: TRBD1
CDR3aa: CATSDFSGPIRTGRPDTQYF
CDR3nt: TGTGCCACCAGTGATTTTAGTGGACCGATAAGGACAGGGAGGCCAGATACGCAGTATTTT

j_gene: TRBJ1-4
abundance: -
v_gene: TRBV20-1
d_gene: -
CDR3aa: CSARAGATNEKLFF
CDR3nt: TGCAGTGCTAGAGCGGGGGCAACTAATGAAAAACTGTTTTTT

j_gene: TRBJ2-7
abundance: many
v_gene: TRBV7-9
d_gene: -
CDR3aa: CASSPLYEQYF
CDR3nt: TGTGCCAGCAGTCCTCTCTACGAGCAGTACTTC

j_gene: TRBJ1-4
abundance: -
v_gene: TRBV7-2
d_gene: -
CDR3aa: CASSIDSNEKLFF
CDR3nt: TGTGCCAGCAGCATCGACAGTAATGAAAAACTGTTTTTT

j_gene: TRBJ1-4
abundance: few
v_gene: TRBV28
d_gene: -
CDR3aa: CASSRDTNEKLFF
CDR3nt: TGTGCCAGCAGCCGGGACACTAATGAAAAACTGTTTTTT